Sequencing of this TCR beta chain was carried out in a study of T cells expressing NK-cell markers. Whole-study results and caveats: Leadership of the CD3+CD56-NKG2C+ fraction also belonged to these clonotypes in several donors.

In germline, CDR1 is SQVTM, CDR2 ANQGSEA. The CDR3 has 14 residues. On this clonotype itself: What it binds is not known.

TCRdb reanalyzed the 5' RACE reads, giving one entry per CDR3 protein sequence and no DNA. This listing includes hundreds of thousands of distinct CDR3 sequences. The sequence was collected from a woman between 18 and 70 years old in good health. The sequenced sample consisted of blood T cells: a sorted CD56 or NKG2C T cell subset, CD4+ or CD8+ T cells, or bulk PBMC T cells (not recorded which). V gene TRBV29-1 combines with J gene TRBJ2-1. This CDR3 is CSAPQTLLYNEQFF.